This paragraph covers one T cell receptor beta chain sequence. In its sample, this clonotype was seen many times. What this receptor recognizes is not known. It has no much larger one-base neighbor in the sample; base qualities were not kept. V and J are truncated by 8 bases and 5 bases respectively, leaving an intervening sequence of 16 bases. From cysteine to phenylalanine, the CDR3 is 13 amino acids long. The kept DNA is CDR3 alone, 39 bases in frame from the first base. The germline V gene (reference sequence) supplies CDR1 DFQATT and CDR2 SNEGSKA. This sample was included in a study of identical twins (dated by TCRdb to about 2016). With respect to the entire study: TCR alpha and beta repertoires from monozygotic twins, unrelated adults of various ages and cord blood were deep-sequenced to test whether fetal clonotypes persist. Replicate twin experiments were performed at different times using different library preparation protocols to rule out contamination.

Every donor in the study was a healthy Caucasian. The twin cohort comprised three pairs of female monozygotic twins, all aged about 18 to 30 years. Positive isolation kits from Invitrogen were used to isolate the CD4+ and CD8+ T cell populations. Study-level results and caveats: Compared with coincidental sharing between unrelated individuals, an excess of low generation-probability sequences was observed among out-of-frame TCR alpha sequences shared between twins. Because the same donors could not be followed over many years, the conclusions relied on cross-sectional statistical analysis. Abundant cord blood beta clonotypes had fewer insertions, young adult naive repertoires showed a similar but weaker trend, and memory repertoires showed no such trend. The excess sharing between twins in beta out-of-frame sequences was weaker because fewer shared sequences reduced the signal-to-noise ratio. Zero-insertion analyses could be partly confounded by invariant T cells such as MAIT and iNKT, though diverse VJ usage argued against such confounding for most clonotypes. Recombination models systematically underestimated out-of-frame TCR alpha sharing in monozygotic twins but agreed with sharing between unrelated individuals.

The method was 5' RACE. For sequencing, an Illumina HiSeq 2000 was employed. A universal primer binding site was introduced by template switching, and a unique molecular identifier was present in the final cDNA, enabling accurate counting of TCR cDNA molecules. Specific primers in the conserved constant-segment region were used to synthesize first-strand cDNA for TCR alpha and beta chains. To control for contamination, every cDNA library carried two barcodes: a SMART-Mk sample barcode plus Illumina barcodes. TruSeq adapter sequences and Illumina sample barcodes were added in two successive PCR steps. Sequencing of the TCR alpha and beta cDNA libraries was done on the Illumina HiSeq platform using custom primers. The authors' pipeline ran thus. MiGEC was used to process raw reads and extract unique molecular identifiers, and MiXCR was used to find CDR3 positions. For each individual, recombination models were inferred using an EM algorithm with the repgenHMM and IGoR tools. Shared clonotype analysis was performed with the tcR package in R, normalizing sharing by the product of cloneset sizes. To study raw recombination free of thymic and clonal selection effects, out-of-frame nonproductive sequences were analyzed. TCRdb reworked the public reads: Q25 trimming with fastp, MiXCR clone assembly, productive beta chains retained. Here each entry gathers all rows of one CDR3 protein and keeps the most common genes and DNA. The V and J calls shown here were made by TCRdb, not taken from the authors' results. The sample contains some 500,000 distinct CDR3 sequences, approximately 22% of them found a single time. Of the sample, around 0.91% is held by the ten largest clones.

This sample was also put to use in a study of T cells expressing NK-cell markers. As that second study puts it: TCR beta-chain repertoires were profiled in sorted CD3+CD56+NKG2C+, CD3+CD56+NKG2C- and CD3+CD56-NKG2C+ T-cell subsets from eight donors. Seven of the eight sequenced donors were HCMV-seropositive and one was HCMV-seronegative. In several experiments an anti-gammadeltaTCR antibody was added to restrict sorting to alphabetaTCR-expressing T cells. For roughly six donors, the dominant CD3+CD56+NKG2C+ clonotypes were among the top 10 CD8+ clonotypes and accounted for about 1.0-8% of CD8+ T cells. Those dominant clonotypes were again the most abundant among CD3+CD56-NKG2C+ cells in a handful of donors, at about 28.3-65%. Whether the expanded NKG2C-expressing T cell clones were specific for HCMV antigens was left unclear. The study sequenced eight donors, all healthy volunteers chosen at random: three men and five women. HCMV-specific IgG was detected in serum with a commercial ELISA kit to determine HCMV serostatus. MIGEC was used to demultiplex reads and group reads by UMI, and MiTCR was used to assemble and quantify clonotypes. Only TCR cDNA sequences supported by at least two reads were kept to exclude erroneous sequences. The tcR package was used for downstream repertoire analysis, and clonotypes were matched between fractions using CDR3 nucleotide sequence together with V segment. VDJmatch was used to annotate antigen specificity against VDJdb, with one amino acid substitution in CDR3 permitted.

The sample comprised CD4+ T cells sorted from blood. The sequence came from a woman aged 18-29 years in good health. The chain was built from TRBV20-1 and TRBJ2-1; tentative D gene TRBD2, with 6 bases matching. The nucleotides read TGCAGTCCTTCCTGGACTAATAACAATGAGCAGTTCTTC. Its coded protein is CSPSWTNNNEQFF.